Shown below are 12 T cell receptor beta chains from a single sample sequenced in a study of beta chain features in type 1 diabetes. General observations from the study: In every one of the four CD4+ subsets, TCRB CDR3s were moderately but significantly shorter in Type 1 diabetes patients.

Sequencing targeted expressed TCRB transcripts, as all isolated RNA had been reverse transcribed. This table comes from immunoSEQ multiplex PCR, and its TCRdb copy is limited to in-frame clones, with some not included. The table records about 41,000 clones, approximately 61% of them present only once. Their target antigens are unknown. The source material was Tregs from blood. The receptors were sampled from a man aged 30 to 39 with type 1 diabetes. Some clones in this sample may be carry-over from other donors' samples.

This clone was seen only a few times. This sequence joins TRBV5-1 and TRBJ2-7, with 7 bases matching TRBD2. The CDR3 contains 14 residues. The V gene's germline CDR1 is SGHRS and CDR2 YFSETQ. V lost 2 bases and J lost 6; bases outside the gene matches: 8. CDR3 amino acids: CASSFSREGSEQYF. The CDR3 nucleotides are TGCGCCAGCAGCTTTTCCAGGGAGGGAAGCGAGCAGTACTTC.

The rearrangement joins TRBV5-1 to TRBJ2-5, with D tentatively TRBD2 (6 bases). The DNA matches TRBJ2-7 better at its end, which makes the J call doubtful. The CDR3 totals 13 residues. Germline V gives CDR1 SGHRS, CDR2 YFSETQ. For the CDR3, the DNA is TGCGCCAGCAGCCGTAGCGGCTCCTACGAGCAGTACTTC. Protein: CASSRSGSYEQYF.

V and J are TRBV7-6 and TRBJ2-3; D is unclear. The CDR3 has 12 residues. V was cut by 3 bases and J by 6 bases, with 7 bases left in between. Germline V gene data show CDR1 as SGHVS and CDR2 as FNYEAQ. CDR3 nucleotides: TGTGCCAGCAGCTTTCCGAGGGATACGCAGTATTTT. Translating gives CASSFPRDTQYF.

The CDR3 reads CASSSGTSVYEQYF. CDR3 bases: TGCGCCAGCAGCTCCGGGACTAGCGTGTACGAGCAGTACTTC. The chain links TRBV5-1 to TRBJ2-7, with TRBD2 matching over 10 bases. Trimming removed 3 bases from V and 4 bases from J; junction bases left unmatched: 4. Germline V gene data show CDR1 as SGHRS and CDR2 as YFSETQ. The CDR3 is 14 amino acids.

The V call is TRBV11-1, the J call TRBJ2-7; the D gene is possibly TRBD1 (5 bases). The germline V and J ends were trimmed by 1 base and 3 bases, with 10 bases remaining between them. The CDR3 is made up of 14 amino acids. Germline-derived CDR1 and CDR2 are SGHAT and FQDESV (reference sequence). The CDR3 coding sequence is TGTGCCAGCAGCTTAGTCGACAGAAGCTACGAGCAGTACTTC. Amino acids: CASSLVDRSYEQYF.

This clone was observed a few times. The CDR3: CASSFDRGYGEAFF. The CDR3 nucleotides are TGTGCCAGCAGCTTCGACAGGGGGTACGGTGAAGCTTTCTTT. This chain joins TRBV5-4 and TRBJ1-1; 9 bases are shared with TRBD1. Trimming removed 2 bases from V and 7 bases from J; junction bases left unmatched: 6. CDR1 SGHNT and CDR2 YYREEE come from the germline V gene (reference sequence). The CDR3 extends over 14 amino acids.

This clone has only a few counts. V usage is TRBV7-9 and J usage is TRBJ1-4; D is unclear. This CDR3 has 15 amino acids. The V and J ends lost 5 bases and 4 bases respectively, with 14 bases between them. Germline V lookup: CDR1 SEHNR, CDR2 FQNEAQ (reference sequence). The DNA for the CDR3 is TGTGCCAGCAGCGACCCGTCGGGGTATAATGAAAAACTGTTTTTT. It is translated as CASSDPSGYNEKLFF. Full variable domain (remainder filled in from reference TRBV7-9 and TRBJ1-4): DTGVSQNPRHKITKRGQNVTFRCDPISEHNRLYWYRQTLGQGPEFLTYFQNEAQLEKSRLLSDRFSAERPKGSFSTLEIQRTEQGDSAMYLCASSDPSGYNEKLFFGSGTQLSVL.

The DNA for the CDR3 is TGTGCCAGCAGTTACCGACAGGGGGTTCTAAACGAGCAGTACTTC. It specifies CASSYRQGVLNEQYF. The chain has TRBV6-6 and TRBJ2-7; 9 nucleotides align to TRBD1. Germline V gene data show CDR1 as MNHNY and CDR2 as SVGAGI (reference sequence). There are 15 residues in the CDR3. V shed 2 bases and J 5 bases; nucleotides not matched to a gene: 7.

The chain couples TRBV4-3 to TRBJ1-1; TRBD1 might be the D (6 bases). The germline V gene encodes CDR1 LGHNA and CDR2 YSLEER. With 0 bases removed from V and 0 bases from J, the gap between germline ends came to 20 bases. This CDR3 spans 19 amino acids. CDR3 nucleotide sequence: TGCGCCAGCAGCCAAGATCTGTTAGGGGGGGTAAACATGAACACTGAAGCTTTCTTT. This encodes CASSQDLLGGVNMNTEAFF.

A single count supports this clone. The CDR3: CASSPQQGSRNSPLHF. The CDR3 DNA follows: TGTGCCAGCTCACCACAACAGGGGTCTAGAAATTCACCCCTCCACTTT. The V call is TRBV18, the J call TRBJ1-6; 7 bases fit TRBD1. The CDR3 runs to 16 residues. Germline CDR1 and CDR2: KGHSH and LQKENI. J gave up 7 bases and V 1 base, and 7 bases lay outside the gene matches.

V and J are TRBV10-3 and TRBJ2-2; 9 nucleotides agree with TRBD1. Germline CDR1 is ENHRY and CDR2 is SYGVKD. V was clipped by 9 bases and J by 4 bases; unmatched bases: 6. The CDR3 extends over 14 amino acids. The chain's CDR3 is CAMRGTGTTGELFF. CDR3 in DNA: TGTGCCATGCGCGGGACAGGGACCACCGGGGAGCTGTTTTTT.

There are a few counts of this clone. The DNA of the CDR3 is TGTGCCAGTAGTATGCGGCTGGGGGAGCTGTTTTTT. This sequence encodes CASSMRLGELFF. The chain uses TRBV19 and TRBJ2-2, with D hard to call. The V end was cut by 3 bases, the J end by 8 bases, with 7 bases between. Germline V lookup: CDR1 LNHDA, CDR2 SQIVND (reference sequence). The CDR3 runs 12 residues.